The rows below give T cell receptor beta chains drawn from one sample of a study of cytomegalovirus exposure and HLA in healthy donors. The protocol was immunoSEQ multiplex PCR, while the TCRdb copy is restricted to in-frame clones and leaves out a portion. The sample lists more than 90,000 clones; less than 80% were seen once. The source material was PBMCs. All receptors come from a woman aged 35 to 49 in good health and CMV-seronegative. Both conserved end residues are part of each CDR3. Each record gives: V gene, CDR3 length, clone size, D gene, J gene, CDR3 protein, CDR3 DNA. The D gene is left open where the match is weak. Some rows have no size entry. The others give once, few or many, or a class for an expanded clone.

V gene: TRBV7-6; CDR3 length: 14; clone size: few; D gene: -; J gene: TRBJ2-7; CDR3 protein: CASSFTGRSYEQYF; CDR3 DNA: TGTGCCAGCAGCTTCACAGGCCGCTCCTACGAGCAGTACTTC
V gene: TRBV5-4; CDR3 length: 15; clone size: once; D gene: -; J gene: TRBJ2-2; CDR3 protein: CASSSGQANTGELFF; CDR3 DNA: TGTGCCAGCAGCTCGGGACAAGCGAACACCGGGGAGCTGTTTTTT
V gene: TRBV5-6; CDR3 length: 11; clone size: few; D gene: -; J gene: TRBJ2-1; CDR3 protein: CASSSRDEQFF; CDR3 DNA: TGTGCCAGCAGCTCGAGGGATGAGCAGTTCTTC
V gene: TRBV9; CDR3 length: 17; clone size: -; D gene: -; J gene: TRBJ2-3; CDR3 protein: CASSPSGYSARTDTQYF; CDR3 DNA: TGTGCCAGCAGTCCCTCGGGATACTCCGCTCGCACAGATACGCAGTATTTT
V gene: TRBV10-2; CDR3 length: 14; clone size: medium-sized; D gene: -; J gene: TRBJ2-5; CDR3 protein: CASSFGGGQETQYF; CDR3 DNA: TGCGCCAGCAGTTTTGGTGGGGGGCAAGAGACCCAGTACTTC
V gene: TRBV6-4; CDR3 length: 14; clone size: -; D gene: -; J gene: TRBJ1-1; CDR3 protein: CASSEGEGRREAFF; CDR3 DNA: TGTGCCAGCAGTGAAGGAGAAGGACGGAGGGAAGCTTTCTTT
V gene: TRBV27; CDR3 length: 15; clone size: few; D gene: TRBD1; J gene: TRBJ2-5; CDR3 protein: CASSPFGTAQETQYF; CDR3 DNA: TGTGCCAGCAGTCCATTTGGGACAGCTCAAGAGACCCAGTACTTC
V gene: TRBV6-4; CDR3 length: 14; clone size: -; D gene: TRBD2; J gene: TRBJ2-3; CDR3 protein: CASSRLAGVDTQYF; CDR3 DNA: TGTGCCAGCAGTAGACTAGCGGGAGTCGATACGCAGTATTTT
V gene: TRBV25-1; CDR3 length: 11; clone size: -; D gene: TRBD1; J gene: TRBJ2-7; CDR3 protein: CASWTGNEQYF; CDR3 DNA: TGTGCCAGCTGGACAGGGAACGAGCAGTACTTC
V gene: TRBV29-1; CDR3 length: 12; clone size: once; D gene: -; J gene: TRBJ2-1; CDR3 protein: CSVADRYNEQFF; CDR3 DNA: TGCAGCGTTGCAGACAGGTACAATGAGCAGTTCTTC
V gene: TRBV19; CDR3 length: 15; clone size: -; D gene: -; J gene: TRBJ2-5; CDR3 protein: CASSIGGGNQETQYF; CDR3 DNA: TGTGCCAGTAGTATTGGTGGGGGCAATCAAGAGACCCAGTACTTC
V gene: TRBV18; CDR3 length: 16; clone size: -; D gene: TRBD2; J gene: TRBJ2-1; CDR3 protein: CASSPTGTSSYNEQFF; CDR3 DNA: TGTGCCAGCTCACCTACGGGGACTAGCAGTTACAATGAGCAGTTCTTC
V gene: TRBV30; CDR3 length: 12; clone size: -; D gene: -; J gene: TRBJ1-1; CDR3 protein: CAWSVGGAEAFF; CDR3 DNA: TGTGCCTGGAGTGTTGGAGGGGCTGAAGCTTTCTTT
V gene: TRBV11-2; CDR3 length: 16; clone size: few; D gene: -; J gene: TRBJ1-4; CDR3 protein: CASSPQAAPGGEKLFF; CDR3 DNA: TGTGCCAGCAGCCCGCAGGCGGCCCCTGGAGGTGAAAAACTGTTTTTT
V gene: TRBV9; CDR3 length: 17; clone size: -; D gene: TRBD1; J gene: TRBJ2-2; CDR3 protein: CASSVPTGGRNTGELFF; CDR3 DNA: TGTGCCAGCAGCGTACCAACAGGGGGTCGGAACACCGGGGAGCTGTTTTTT
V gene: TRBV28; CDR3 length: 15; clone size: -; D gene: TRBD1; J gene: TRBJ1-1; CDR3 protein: CASSRTDRAGAEAFF; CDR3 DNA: TGTGCCAGCAGTCGAACAGACAGGGCCGGAGCTGAAGCTTTCTTT
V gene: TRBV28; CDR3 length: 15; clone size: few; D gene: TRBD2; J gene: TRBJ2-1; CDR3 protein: CASSALAGVVNEQFF; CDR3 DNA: TGTGCCAGCAGTGCCCTAGCGGGAGTCGTCAATGAGCAGTTCTTC
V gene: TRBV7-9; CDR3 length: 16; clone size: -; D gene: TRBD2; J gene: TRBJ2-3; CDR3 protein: CASSFGLAGGADTQYF; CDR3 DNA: TGTGCCAGCAGCTTCGGACTAGCGGGAGGGGCAGATACGCAGTATTTT
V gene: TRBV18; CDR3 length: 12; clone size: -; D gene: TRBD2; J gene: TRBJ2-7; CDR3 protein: CASSRTSDEQYF; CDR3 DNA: TGTGCCAGCTCGAGGACTAGCGACGAGCAGTACTTC
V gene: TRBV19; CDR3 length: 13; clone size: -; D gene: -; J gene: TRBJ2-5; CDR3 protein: CASSIRGSETQYF; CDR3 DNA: TGTGCCAGTAGTATAAGGGGGAGTGAGACCCAGTACTTC
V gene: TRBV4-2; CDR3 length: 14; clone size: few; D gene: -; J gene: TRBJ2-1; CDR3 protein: CASSRTGIPNEQFF; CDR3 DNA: TGTGCCAGCAGCCGAACAGGGATTCCCAATGAGCAGTTCTTC
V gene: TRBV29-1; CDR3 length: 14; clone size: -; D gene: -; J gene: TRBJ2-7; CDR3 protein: CSVEYGGSSYEQYF; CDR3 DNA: TGCAGCGTTGAATACGGAGGATCCTCCTACGAGCAGTACTTC
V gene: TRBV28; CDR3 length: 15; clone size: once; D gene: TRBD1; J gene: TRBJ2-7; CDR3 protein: CASSFLTGAAYEQYF; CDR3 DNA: TGTGCCAGCAGTTTTCTAACAGGGGCGGCCTACGAGCAGTACTTC
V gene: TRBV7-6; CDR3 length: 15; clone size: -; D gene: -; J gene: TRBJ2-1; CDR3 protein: CASSPGLGLDNEQFF; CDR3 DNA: TGTGCCAGCAGCCCGGGACTGGGGTTGGACAATGAGCAGTTCTTC
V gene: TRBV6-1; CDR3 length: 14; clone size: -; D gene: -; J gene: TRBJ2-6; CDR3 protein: CASSRGTGANVLTF; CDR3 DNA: TGTGCCAGCAGCAGGGGTACTGGGGCCAACGTCCTGACTTTC
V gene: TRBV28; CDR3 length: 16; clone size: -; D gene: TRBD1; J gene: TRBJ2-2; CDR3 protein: CASSLIQGIGTGELFF; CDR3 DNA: TGTGCCAGCAGTTTAATACAGGGGATAGGCACCGGGGAGCTGTTTTTT
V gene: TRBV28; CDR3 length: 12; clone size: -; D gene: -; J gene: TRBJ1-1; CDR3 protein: CASKAVNTEAFF; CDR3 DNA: TGTGCCAGCAAAGCCGTGAACACTGAAGCTTTCTTT
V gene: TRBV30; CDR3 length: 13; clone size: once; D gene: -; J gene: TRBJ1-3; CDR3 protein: CAWRAAGGNTIYF; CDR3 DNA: TGTGCCTGGAGGGCAGCGGGCGGAAACACCATATATTTT
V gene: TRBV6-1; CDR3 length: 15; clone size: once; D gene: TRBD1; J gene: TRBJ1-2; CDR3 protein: CAMSEFQGALSGYTF; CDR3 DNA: TGTGCCATGAGTGAATTCCAGGGGGCCCTATCTGGCTACACCTTC
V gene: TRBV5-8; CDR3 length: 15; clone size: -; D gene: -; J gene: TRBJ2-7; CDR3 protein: CASSLGVRATYEQYF; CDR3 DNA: TGTGCCAGCAGCTTGGGGGTCAGGGCAACCTACGAGCAGTACTTC
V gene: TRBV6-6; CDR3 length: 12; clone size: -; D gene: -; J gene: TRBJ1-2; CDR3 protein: CASRDGNGDYTF; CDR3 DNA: TGTGCCAGCAGGGATGGCAACGGGGACTACACCTTC
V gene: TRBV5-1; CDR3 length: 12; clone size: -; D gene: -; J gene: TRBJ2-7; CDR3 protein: CASSLIYGLWYF; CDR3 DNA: TGCGCCAGCAGCTTGATTTATGGTCTATGGTACTTC
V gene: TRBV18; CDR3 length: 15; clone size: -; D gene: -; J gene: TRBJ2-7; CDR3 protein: CASSPGARLTHEQYF; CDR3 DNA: TGTGCCAGCTCACCAGGGGCCCGTTTAACCCACGAGCAGTACTTC
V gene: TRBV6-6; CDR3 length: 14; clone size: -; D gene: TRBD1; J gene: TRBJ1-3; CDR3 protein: CASKDRVEGNTIYF; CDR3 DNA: TGTGCCAGCAAGGACAGGGTGGAAGGAAACACCATATATTTT
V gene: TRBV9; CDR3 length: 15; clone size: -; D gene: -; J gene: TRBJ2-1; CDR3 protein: CASSPGGSGDNEQFF; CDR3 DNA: TGTGCCAGCAGCCCGGGTGGTAGCGGAGACAATGAGCAGTTCTTC
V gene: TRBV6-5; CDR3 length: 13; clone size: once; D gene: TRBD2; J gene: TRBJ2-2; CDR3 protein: CASRTSLVGELFF; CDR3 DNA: TGTGCCAGCAGGACTAGCTTGGTGGGGGAGCTGTTTTTT
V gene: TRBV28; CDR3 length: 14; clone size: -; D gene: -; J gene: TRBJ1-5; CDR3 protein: CASSPPGAGQPQHF; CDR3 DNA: TGTGCCAGCAGTCCCCCTGGGGCCGGTCAGCCCCAGCATTTT
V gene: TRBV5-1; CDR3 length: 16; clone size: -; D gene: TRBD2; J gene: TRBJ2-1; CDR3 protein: CASSLRGGSQYNEQFF; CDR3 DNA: TGCGCCAGCAGCTTGAGGGGAGGGAGCCAGTACAATGAGCAGTTCTTC
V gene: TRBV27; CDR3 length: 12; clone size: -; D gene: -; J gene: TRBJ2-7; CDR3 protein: CASSSNPYEQYF; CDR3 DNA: TGTGCCAGCAGTTCCAATCCCTACGAGCAGTACTTC
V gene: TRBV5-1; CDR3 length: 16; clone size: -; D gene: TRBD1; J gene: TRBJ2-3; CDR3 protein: CASSLGDRVIADTQYF; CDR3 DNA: TGCGCCAGCAGCTTGGGTGACAGGGTTATCGCAGATACGCAGTATTTT
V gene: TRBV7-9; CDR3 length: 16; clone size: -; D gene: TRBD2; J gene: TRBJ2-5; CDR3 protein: CASSLGTSGIQETQYF; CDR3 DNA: TGTGCCAGCAGCTTGGGGACTAGCGGGATCCAAGAGACCCAGTACTTC
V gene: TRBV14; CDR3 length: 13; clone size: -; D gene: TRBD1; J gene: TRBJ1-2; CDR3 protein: CASSLDRVLGYTF; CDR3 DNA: TGTGCCAGCAGCCTGGACAGGGTCTTAGGCTACACCTTC
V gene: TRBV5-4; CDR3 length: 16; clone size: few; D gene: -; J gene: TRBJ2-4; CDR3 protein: CASSLVLGGAGNIQYF; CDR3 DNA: TGTGCCAGCAGCTTGGTACTTGGGGGGGCCGGAAACATTCAGTACTTC
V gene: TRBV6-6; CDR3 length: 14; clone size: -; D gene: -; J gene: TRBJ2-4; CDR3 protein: CASSARTAKNIQYF; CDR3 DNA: TGTGCCAGCAGTGCCCGGACTGCCAAAAACATTCAGTACTTC
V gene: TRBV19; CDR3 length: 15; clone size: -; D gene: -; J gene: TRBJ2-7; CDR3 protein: CASSRDSTGAYEQYF; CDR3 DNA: TGTGCCAGTAGTAGAGACTCCACAGGTGCCTACGAGCAGTACTTC
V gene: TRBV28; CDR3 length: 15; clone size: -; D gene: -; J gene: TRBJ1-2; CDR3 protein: CASSLDSGSLYGYTF; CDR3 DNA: TGTGCCAGCAGTTTGGACTCCGGGTCCCTGTATGGCTACACCTTC